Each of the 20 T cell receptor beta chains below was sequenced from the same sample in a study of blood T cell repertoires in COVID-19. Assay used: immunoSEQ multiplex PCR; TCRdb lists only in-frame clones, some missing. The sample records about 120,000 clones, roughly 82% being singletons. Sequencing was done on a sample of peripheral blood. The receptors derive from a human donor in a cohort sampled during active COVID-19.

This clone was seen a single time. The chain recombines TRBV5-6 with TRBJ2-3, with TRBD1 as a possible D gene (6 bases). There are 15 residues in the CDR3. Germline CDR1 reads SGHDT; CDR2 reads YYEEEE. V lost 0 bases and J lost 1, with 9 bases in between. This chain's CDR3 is CASSLEGVGTDTQYF. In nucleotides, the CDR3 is TGTGCCAGCAGCTTGGAGGGGGTGGGCACAGATACGCAGTATTTT.

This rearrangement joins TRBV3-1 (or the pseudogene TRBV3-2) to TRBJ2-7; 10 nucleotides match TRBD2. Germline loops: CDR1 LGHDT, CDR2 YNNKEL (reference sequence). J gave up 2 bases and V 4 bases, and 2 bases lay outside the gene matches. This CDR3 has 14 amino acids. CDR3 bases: TGTGCCAGCAGCCTGAGCGGGGGGGCCTACGAGCAGTACTTC. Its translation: CASSLSGGAYEQYF.

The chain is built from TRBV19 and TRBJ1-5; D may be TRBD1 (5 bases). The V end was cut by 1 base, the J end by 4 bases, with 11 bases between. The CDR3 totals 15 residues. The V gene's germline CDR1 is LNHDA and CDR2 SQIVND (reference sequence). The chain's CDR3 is CASSIAARVNQPQHF. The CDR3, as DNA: TGTGCCAGTAGTATAGCGGCCAGGGTAAATCAGCCCCAGCATTTT.

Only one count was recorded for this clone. CDR3 sequence: CASSVAGGDYNEQFF. The CDR3 DNA reads as TGTGCCAGCAGCGTAGCGGGGGGGGACTACAATGAGCAGTTCTTC. The J gene is TRBJ2-1, the V gene TRBV9; 8 bases are a match to TRBD2. V was clipped by 0 bases and J by 3 bases; unmatched bases: 2. Germline CDR1 reads SGDLS; CDR2 reads YYNGEE. The CDR3 runs 15 residues.

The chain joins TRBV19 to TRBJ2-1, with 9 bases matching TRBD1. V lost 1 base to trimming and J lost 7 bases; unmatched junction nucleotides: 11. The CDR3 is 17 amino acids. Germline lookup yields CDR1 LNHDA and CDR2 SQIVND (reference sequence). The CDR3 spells CASSIGTGVLKGNEQFF. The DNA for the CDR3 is TGTGCCAGTAGTATAGGGACAGGGGTACTTAAGGGGAATGAGCAGTTCTTC. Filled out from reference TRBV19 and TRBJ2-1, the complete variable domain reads DGGITQSPKYLFRKEGQNVTLSCEQNLNHDAMYWYRQDPGQGLRLIYYSQIVNDFQKGDIAEGYSVSREKKESFPLTVTSAQKNPTAFYLCASSIGTGVLKGNEQFFGPGTRLTVL.

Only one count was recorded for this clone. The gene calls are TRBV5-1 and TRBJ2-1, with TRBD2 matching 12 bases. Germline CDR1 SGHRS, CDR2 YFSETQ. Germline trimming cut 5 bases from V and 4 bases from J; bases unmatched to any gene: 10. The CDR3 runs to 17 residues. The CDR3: CASRESSGGEKYNEQFF. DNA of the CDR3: TGCGCCAGCAGAGAGTCTAGCGGGGGGGAGAAATACAATGAGCAGTTCTTC. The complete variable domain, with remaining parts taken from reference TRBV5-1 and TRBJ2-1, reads KAGVTQTPRYLIKTRGQQVTLSCSPISGHRSVSWYQQTPGQGLQFLFEYFSETQRNKGNFPGRFSGRQFSNSRSEMNVSTLELGDSALYLCASRESSGGEKYNEQFFGPGTRLTVL.

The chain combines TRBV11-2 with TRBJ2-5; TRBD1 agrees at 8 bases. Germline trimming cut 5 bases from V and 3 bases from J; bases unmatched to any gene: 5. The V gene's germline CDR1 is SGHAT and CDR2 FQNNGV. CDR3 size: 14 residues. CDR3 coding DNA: TGTGCCAGCAGCAGAGACAGGGGAGAAGAGACCCAGTACTTC. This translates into CASSRDRGEETQYF.

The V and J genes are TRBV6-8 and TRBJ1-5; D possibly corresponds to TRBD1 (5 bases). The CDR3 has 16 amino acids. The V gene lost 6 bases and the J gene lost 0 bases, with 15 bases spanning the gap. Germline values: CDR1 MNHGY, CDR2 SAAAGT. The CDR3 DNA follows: TGTGCCAGCAGCACTATAGGAGGGGATAGCAATCAGCCCCAGCATTTT. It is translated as CASSTIGGDSNQPQHF.

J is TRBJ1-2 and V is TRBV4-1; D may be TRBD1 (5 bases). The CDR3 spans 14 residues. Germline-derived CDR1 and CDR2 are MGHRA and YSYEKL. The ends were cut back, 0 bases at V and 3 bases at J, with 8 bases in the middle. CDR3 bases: TGCGCCAGCAGCCAAGATCCAGGGTACTATGGCTACACCTTC. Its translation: CASSQDPGYYGYTF.

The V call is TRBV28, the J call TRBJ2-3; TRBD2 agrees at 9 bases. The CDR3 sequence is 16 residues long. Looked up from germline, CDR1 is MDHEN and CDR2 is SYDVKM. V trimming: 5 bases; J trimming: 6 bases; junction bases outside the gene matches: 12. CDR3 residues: CASSLEAGGTRDTQYF. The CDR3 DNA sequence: TGTGCCAGCAGTCTCGAAGCGGGGGGCACCCGGGATACGCAGTATTTT.

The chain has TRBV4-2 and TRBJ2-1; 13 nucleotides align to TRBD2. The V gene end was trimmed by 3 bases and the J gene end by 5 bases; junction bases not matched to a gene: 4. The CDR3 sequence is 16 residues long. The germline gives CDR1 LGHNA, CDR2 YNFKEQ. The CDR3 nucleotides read TGTGCCAGCAGCCACGGACTAGCGGGGGTTGACAATGAGCAGTTCTTC. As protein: CASSHGLAGVDNEQFF.

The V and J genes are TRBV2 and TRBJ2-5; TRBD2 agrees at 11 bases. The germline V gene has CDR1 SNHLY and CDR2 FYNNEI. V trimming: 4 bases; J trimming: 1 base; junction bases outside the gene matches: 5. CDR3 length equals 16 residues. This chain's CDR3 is CASSALAGGSQETQYF. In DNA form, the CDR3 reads TGTGCCAGCAGTGCTCTAGCGGGGGGTTCCCAAGAGACCCAGTACTTC.

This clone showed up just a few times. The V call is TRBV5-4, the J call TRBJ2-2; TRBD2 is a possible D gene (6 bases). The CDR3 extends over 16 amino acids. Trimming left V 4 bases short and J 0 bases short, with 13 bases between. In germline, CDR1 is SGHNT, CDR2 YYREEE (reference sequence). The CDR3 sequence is CASSNGGVSNTGELFF. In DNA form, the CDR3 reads TGTGCCAGCAGCAACGGCGGGGTGTCGAACACCGGGGAGCTGTTTTTT.

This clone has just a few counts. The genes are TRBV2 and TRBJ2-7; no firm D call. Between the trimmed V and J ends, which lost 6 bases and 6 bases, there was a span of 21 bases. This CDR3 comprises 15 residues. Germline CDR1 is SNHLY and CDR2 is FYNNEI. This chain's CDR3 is CASSSIESHPSEQYF. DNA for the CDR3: TGTGCCAGCAGCTCGATAGAATCCCACCCGAGCGAGCAGTACTTC.

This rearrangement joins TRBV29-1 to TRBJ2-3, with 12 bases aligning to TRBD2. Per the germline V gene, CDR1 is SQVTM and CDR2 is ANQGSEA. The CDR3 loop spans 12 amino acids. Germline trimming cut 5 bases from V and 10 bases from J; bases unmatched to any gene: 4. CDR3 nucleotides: TGCAGCGTTCGGACTAGCGGGGAGTCGCAGTATTTT. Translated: CSVRTSGESQYF.

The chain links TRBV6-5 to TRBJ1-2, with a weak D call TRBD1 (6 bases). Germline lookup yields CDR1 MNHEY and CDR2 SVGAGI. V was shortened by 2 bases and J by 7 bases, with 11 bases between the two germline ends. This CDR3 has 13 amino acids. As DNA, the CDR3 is TGTGCCAGCAGTTACCAGGGGAATGGTGGCTACACCTTC. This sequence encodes CASSYQGNGGYTF.

The CDR3 is CASSYSTAGGIGEQFF. CDR3 DNA sequence: TGTGCCAGCAGTTACTCTACTGCGGGGGGGATCGGTGAGCAGTTCTTC. The genes are TRBV6-5 and TRBJ2-1; 9 bases match TRBD2. Germline assignment: CDR1 MNHEY and CDR2 SVGAGI. The CDR3 is 16 residues long. V lost 0 bases, J lost 9 bases, and 9 bases stayed unmatched.

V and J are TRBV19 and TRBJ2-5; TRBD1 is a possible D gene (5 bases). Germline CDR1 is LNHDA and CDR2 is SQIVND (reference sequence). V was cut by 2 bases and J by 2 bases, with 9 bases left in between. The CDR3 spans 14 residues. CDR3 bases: TGTGCCAGTAGTATAAGACAGATGCAAGAGACCCAGTACTTC. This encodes CASSIRQMQETQYF.

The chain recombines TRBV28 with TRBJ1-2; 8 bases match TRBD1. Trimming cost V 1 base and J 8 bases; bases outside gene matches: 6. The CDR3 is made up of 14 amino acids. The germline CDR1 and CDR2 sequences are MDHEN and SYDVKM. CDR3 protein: CASSLSDRAGGYTF. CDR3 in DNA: TGTGCCAGCAGTTTATCGGACAGGGCGGGGGGCTACACCTTC.

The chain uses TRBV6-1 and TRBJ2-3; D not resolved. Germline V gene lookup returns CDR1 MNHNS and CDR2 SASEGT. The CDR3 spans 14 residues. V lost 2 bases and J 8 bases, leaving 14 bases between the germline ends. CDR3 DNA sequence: TGTGCCAGCAGTGAAAATAGTCGTGCGGCTACGCAGTATTTT. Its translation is CASSENSRAATQYF.